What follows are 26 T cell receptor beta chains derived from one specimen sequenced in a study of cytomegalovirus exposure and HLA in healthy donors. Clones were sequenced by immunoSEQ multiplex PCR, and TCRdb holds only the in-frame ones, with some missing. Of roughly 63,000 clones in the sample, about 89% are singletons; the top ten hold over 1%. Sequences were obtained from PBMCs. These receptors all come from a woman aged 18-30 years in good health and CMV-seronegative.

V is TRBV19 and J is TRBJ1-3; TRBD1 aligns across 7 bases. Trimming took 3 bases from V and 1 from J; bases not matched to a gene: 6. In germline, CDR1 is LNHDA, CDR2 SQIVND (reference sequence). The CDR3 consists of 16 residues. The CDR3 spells CASSMPGGPSGNTIYF. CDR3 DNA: TGTGCCAGTAGTATGCCAGGGGGACCGTCTGGAAACACCATATATTTT.

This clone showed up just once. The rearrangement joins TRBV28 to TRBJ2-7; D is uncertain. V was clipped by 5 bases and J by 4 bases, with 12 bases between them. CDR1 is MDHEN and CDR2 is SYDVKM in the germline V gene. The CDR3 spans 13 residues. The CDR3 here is CASSPADLYEQYF. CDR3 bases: TGTGCCAGCAGTCCGGCCGACTTATACGAGCAGTACTTC.

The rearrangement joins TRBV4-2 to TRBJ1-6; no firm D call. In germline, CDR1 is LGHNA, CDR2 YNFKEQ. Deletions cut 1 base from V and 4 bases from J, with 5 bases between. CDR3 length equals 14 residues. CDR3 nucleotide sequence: TGTGCCAGCAGCCAAGCCCAGTATAATTCACCCCTCCACTTT. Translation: CASSQAQYNSPLHF.

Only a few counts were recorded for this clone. The chain's CDR3 is CASSLGQGGVYEQYF. CDR3 bases: TGTGCCAGCAGCTTGGGCCAGGGAGGGGTCTACGAGCAGTACTTC. The chain carries TRBV5-4 and TRBJ2-7; TRBD2 agrees at 7 bases. Trimming took 0 bases from V and 3 from J; bases not matched to a gene: 6. CDR1 and CDR2 (germline): SGHNT, YYREEE (reference sequence). The CDR3 contains 15 residues. Together with reference TRBV5-4 and TRBJ2-7, the CDR3 gives the full variable domain: ETGVTQSPTHLIKTRGQQVTLRCSSQSGHNTVSWYQQALGQGPQFIFQYYREEENGRGNFPPRFSGLQFPNYSSELNVNALELDDSALYLCASSLGQGGVYEQYFGPGTRLTVT.

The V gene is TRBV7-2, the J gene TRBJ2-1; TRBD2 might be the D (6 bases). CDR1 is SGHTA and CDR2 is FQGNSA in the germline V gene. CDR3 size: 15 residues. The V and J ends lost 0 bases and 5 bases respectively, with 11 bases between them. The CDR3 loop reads CASSLAGGYHNEQFF. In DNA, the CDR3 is TGTGCCAGCAGCTTAGCGGGGGGTTACCACAATGAGCAGTTCTTC.

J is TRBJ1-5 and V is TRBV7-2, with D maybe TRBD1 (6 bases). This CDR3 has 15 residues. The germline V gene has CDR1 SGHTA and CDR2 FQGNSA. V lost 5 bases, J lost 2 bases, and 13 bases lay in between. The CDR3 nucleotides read TGTGCCAGCAGCCTTACAGGGAATGGCAATCAGCCCCAGCATTTT. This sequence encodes CASSLTGNGNQPQHF.

CDR3: CASSYDRGLSGYTF. In DNA, the CDR3 is TGTGCCAGCAGTTACGACAGGGGACTTTCTGGCTACACCTTC. The chain employs TRBV6-5 and TRBJ1-2; 8 nucleotides align to TRBD1. Germline V lookup: CDR1 MNHEY, CDR2 SVGAGI. The CDR3 length is 14 residues. The J segment lost 7 bases and the V segment lost 2 bases, leaving 6 bases of the junction unmatched.

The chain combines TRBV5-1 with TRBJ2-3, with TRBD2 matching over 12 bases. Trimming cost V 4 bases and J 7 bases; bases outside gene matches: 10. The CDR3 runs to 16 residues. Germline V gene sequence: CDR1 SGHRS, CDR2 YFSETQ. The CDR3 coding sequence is TGCGCCAGCAGCCCAGGGACTAGCGGGCGCTCGCATACGCAGTATTTT. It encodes CASSPGTSGRSHTQYF.

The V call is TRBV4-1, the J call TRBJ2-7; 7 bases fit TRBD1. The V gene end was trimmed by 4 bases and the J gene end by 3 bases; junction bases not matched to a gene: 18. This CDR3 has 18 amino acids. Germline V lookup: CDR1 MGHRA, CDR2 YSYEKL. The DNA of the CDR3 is TGCGCCAGCAGCCCTAACAGGGGATTGCGATCCGAGGGCTACGAGCAGTACTTC. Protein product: CASSPNRGLRSEGYEQYF.

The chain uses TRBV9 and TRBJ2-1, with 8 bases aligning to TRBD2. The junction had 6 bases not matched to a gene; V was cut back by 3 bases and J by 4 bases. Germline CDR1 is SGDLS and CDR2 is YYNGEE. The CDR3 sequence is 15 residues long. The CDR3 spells CASSGRGGPYNEQFF. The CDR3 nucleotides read TGTGCCAGCAGCGGACGGGGGGGCCCTTACAATGAGCAGTTCTTC.

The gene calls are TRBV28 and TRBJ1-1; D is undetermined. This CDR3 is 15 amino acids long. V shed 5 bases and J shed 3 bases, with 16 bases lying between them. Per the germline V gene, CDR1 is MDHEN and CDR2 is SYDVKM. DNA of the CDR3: TGTGCCAGCAGTCTCGATACCGGGTCTTACACTGAAGCTTTCTTT. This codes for CASSLDTGSYTEAFF.

CDR3 nucleotide sequence: TGTGCCAGCATAAGAGGACAGGGGGCGACTGAAGCTTTCTTT. It yields the protein CASIRGQGATEAFF. The V call is TRBV6-5, the J call TRBJ1-1; 11 bases fit TRBD1. The CDR3 loop spans 14 amino acids. Germline CDR1 and CDR2: MNHEY and SVGAGI. With V trimmed by 7 bases and J by 5 bases, 6 bases remained unmatched.

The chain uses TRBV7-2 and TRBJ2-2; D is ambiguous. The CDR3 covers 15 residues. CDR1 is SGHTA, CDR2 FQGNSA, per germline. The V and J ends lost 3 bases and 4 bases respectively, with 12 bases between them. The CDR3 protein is CASSFGRPFTGELFF. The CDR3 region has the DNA TGTGCCAGCAGCTTTGGCAGGCCCTTCACCGGGGAGCTGTTTTTT.

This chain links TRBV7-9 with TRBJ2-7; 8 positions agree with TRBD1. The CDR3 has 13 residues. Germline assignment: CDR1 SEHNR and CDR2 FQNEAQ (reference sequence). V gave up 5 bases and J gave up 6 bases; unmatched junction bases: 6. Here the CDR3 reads CASSATQGAEQYF. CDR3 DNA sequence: TGTGCCAGCAGCGCCACTCAGGGGGCCGAGCAGTACTTC.

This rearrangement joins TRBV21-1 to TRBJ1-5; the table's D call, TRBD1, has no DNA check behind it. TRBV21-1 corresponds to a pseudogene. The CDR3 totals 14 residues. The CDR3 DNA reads TGTGCCAGCAGCACTAGGACAGGGCGCGGGCCCCAGCATTTT. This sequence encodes CASSTRTGRGPQHF.

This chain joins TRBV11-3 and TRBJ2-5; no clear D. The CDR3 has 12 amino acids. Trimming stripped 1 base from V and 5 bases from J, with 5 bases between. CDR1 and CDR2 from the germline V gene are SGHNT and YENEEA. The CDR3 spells CASSLGPETQYF. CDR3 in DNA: TGTGCCAGCAGCTTAGGTCCGGAGACCCAGTACTTC.

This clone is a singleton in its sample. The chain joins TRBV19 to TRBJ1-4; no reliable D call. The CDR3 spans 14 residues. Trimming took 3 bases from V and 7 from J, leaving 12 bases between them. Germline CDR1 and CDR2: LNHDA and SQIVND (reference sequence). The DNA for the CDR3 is TGTGCCAGTAGTATGTCCCCCGCGAGTGAAAAACTGTTTTTT. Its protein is CASSMSPASEKLFF.

CDR3 nucleotides: TGTGCCACCCACCCGAACAGAAATCCAGGGGGTAACTATGGCTACACCTTC. Its translation: CATHPNRNPGGNYGYTF. The V call is TRBV27, the J call TRBJ1-2, with 7 bases identical to TRBD1. Trimming at V came to 10 bases and at J to 1 base, leaving 18 bases not matched to a gene. Per the germline V gene, CDR1 is MNHEY and CDR2 is SMNVEV (reference sequence). The CDR3 loop spans 17 amino acids.

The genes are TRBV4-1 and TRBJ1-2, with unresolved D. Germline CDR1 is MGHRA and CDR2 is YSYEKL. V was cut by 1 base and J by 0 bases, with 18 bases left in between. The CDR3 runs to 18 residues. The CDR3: CASSQVPGGSTTNYGYTF. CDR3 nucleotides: TGCGCCAGCAGCCAAGTTCCGGGTGGATCAACTACTAACTATGGCTACACCTTC.

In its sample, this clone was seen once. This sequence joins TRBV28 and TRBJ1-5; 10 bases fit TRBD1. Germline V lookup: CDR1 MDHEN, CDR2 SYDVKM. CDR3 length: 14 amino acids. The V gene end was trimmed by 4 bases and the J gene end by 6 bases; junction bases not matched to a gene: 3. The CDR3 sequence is CASSSRQGAQPQHF. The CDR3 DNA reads TGTGCCAGCAGTTCTAGACAGGGGGCTCAGCCCCAGCATTTT.

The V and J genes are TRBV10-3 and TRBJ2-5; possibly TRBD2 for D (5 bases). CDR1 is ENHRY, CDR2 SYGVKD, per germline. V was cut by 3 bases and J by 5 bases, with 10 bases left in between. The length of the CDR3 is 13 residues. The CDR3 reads CAISEMGVETQYF. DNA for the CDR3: TGTGCCATCAGTGAAATGGGAGTGGAGACCCAGTACTTC.

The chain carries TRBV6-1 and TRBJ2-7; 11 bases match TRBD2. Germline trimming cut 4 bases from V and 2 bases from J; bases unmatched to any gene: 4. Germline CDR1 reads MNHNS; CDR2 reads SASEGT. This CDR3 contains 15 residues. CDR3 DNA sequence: TGTGCCAGCAGTGCGACTAGCGGGGTCCCCTACGAGCAGTACTTC. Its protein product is CASSATSGVPYEQYF.

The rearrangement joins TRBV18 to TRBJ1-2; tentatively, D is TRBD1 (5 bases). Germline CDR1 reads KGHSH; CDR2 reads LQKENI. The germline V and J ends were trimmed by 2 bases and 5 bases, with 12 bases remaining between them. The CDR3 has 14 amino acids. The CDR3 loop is CASSPAGSAYGYTF. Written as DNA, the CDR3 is TGTGCCAGCTCACCAGCAGGGTCGGCGTATGGCTACACCTTC.

CDR3 coding DNA: TGTGCCAGCAGTAACCTAGCTGCGGGAGGGATAGAGACCCAGTACTTC. This encodes CASSNLAAGGIETQYF. The V gene is TRBV28, the J gene TRBJ2-5; 9 nucleotides line up with TRBD2. This CDR3 region has 16 residues. The J segment lost 4 bases and the V segment lost 5 bases, leaving 11 bases of the junction unmatched. Germline CDR1 reads MDHEN; CDR2 reads SYDVKM.

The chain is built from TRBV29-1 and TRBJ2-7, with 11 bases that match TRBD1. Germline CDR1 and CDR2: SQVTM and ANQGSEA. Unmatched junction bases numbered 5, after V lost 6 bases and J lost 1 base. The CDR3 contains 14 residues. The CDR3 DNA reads TGCAGCGTGGACAGGGGGCCGGTATCCTACGAGCAGTACTTC. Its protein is CSVDRGPVSYEQYF.

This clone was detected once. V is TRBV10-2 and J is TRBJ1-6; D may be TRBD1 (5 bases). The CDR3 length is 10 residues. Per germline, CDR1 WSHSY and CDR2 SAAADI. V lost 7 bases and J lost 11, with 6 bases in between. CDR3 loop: CASMGPPLHF. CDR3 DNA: TGCGCCAGCATGGGGCCACCCCTCCACTTT.